The clone carrying this T cell receptor beta chain was seen a few times. V trimming: 8 bases; J trimming: 1 base; junction bases outside the gene matches: 3. Germline V gene data show CDR1 as ENHRY and CDR2 as SYGVKD. The CDR3 runs 13 residues. The entry originates in a study of identical twins. Via MiXCR, TCRdb re-called the 5' RACE reads, giving one row per CDR3 protein. The sample has 600,000 to 800,000 distinct CDR3 sequences, 20% to 25% seen once. The data were also submitted as part of a second study, on T cells expressing NK-cell markers. From that second work: Dominant NKG2C+ clonotypes in about six donors made up about 1.0-8% of CD8+ T cells.

Sequenced sample: PBMCs. This chain uses TRBV10-3 with TRBJ1-1, with 8 bases fitting TRBD1. The source is a young woman in good health. The DNA for the CDR3 is TGTGCCATCGCGGGACAGGCGAACACTGAAGCTTTCTTT. Its translation: CAIAGQANTEAFF.